This is a list of T cell receptor beta chains from one sample in a study of T cell responses to AZD1222 COVID-19 vaccine. Sequencing was performed with immunoSEQ multiplex PCR; in TCRdb, only in-frame clones are kept and a portion is missing. The sample has about 140,000 clones, roughly 86% seen once. The material sequenced was peripheral blood, taken 28 days after the second dose of the MenACWY control vaccine. All receptors come from an adult who received the MenACWY meningococcal vaccine as a control. Each CDR3 is given with its conserved first and last residue. D genes are given only for firm matches. The size field is filled for only some rows; it gives once, few, many or a size class.

TRBV4-3,.,.,TRBJ2-7,CASSQLRGYEQYF,TGCGCCAGCAGCCAACTACGTGGGTACGAGCAGTACTTC
TRBV19,.,.,TRBJ1-1,CASSIDGRNTEAFF,TGTGCCAGTAGTATAGATGGCAGGAACACTGAAGCTTTCTTT
TRBV18,.,.,TRBJ2-1,CASSPPSRQGNEQFF,TGTGCCAGCTCACCACCGTCCAGGCAAGGGAATGAGCAGTTCTTC
TRBV28,.,.,TRBJ1-3,CASSFSGAGNTIYF,TGTGCCAGCAGTTTTTCGGGGGCTGGAAACACCATATATTTT
TRBV19,TRBD1,few,TRBJ1-5,CAAGGQPQHF,TGTGCCGCAGGGGGGCAGCCCCAGCATTTT
TRBV6-5,.,.,TRBJ2-7,CASRDIYEQYF,TGTGCCAGCAGGGACATCTACGAGCAGTACTTC
TRBV10-3,.,few,TRBJ2-7,CAISEDSLLSSYEQYF,TGTGCCATCAGTGAGGACAGCCTCCTCAGCTCCTACGAGCAGTACTTC
TRBV4-3,.,.,TRBJ1-6,CASSQTGTAYNSPLHF,TGCGCCAGCAGCCAAACCGGGACGGCCTATAATTCACCCCTCCACTTT
TRBV11-2,.,.,TRBJ1-6,CASSLESSYNSPLHF,TGTGCCAGCAGCTTAGAGAGCTCCTATAATTCACCCCTCCACTTT
TRBV7-9,.,.,TRBJ1-1,CASSPTTGSNTEAFF,TGTGCCAGCAGCCCAACGACAGGATCAAACACTGAAGCTTTCTTT
TRBV4-1,TRBD1,.,TRBJ1-4,CASSQVAGGNEKLFF,TGCGCCAGCAGCCAAGTGGCAGGGGGTAATGAAAAACTGTTTTTT
TRBV4-1,.,.,TRBJ2-5,CASSLRGQIQETQYF,TGCGCCAGCAGCCTACGCGGCCAGATACAAGAGACCCAGTACTTC
TRBV5-1,TRBD1,once,TRBJ1-4,CASSLVPGGDEKLFF,TGCGCCAGCAGCTTGGTTCCAGGGGGCGACGAAAAACTGTTTTTT
TRBV6-6,.,.,TRBJ1-5,CASSVRGGGSNQPQHF,TGTGCCAGCAGCGTCAGGGGAGGAGGAAGCAATCAGCCCCAGCATTTT
TRBV11-2,.,.,TRBJ1-6,CASSLGGGSYNSPLHF,TGTGCCAGCAGCTTAGGTGGGGGCTCCTATAATTCACCCCTCCACTTT
TRBV2,.,.,TRBJ2-1,CASSETRLGEQFF,TGTGCCAGCAGTGAAACCCGGTTGGGTGAGCAGTTCTTC
TRBV23-1,.,.,TRBJ1-3,CASSRGRASGNTIYF,TGCGCCAGCAGTCGCGGCAGGGCCTCTGGAAACACCATATATTTT
TRBV5-1,TRBD1,.,TRBJ1-3,CASSHGTASGNTIYF,TGCGCCAGCAGCCATGGGACAGCCTCTGGAAACACCATATATTTT
TRBV3-1/TRBV3-2,TRBD2,.,TRBJ2-7,CASSQGGTSGRPYEQYF,TGTGCCAGCAGCCAAGGCGGGACTAGCGGGAGACCTTACGAGCAGTACTTC
TRBV15,.,.,TRBJ2-7,CATSRDFSSSYEQYF,TGTGCCACCAGCAGAGATTTTTCATCCTCCTACGAGCAGTACTTC
TRBV28,.,once,TRBJ1-3,CASRTTRGNTIYF,TGTGCCAGCCGAACGACCCGGGGAAACACCATATATTTT
TRBV6-2/TRBV6-3,TRBD1,.,TRBJ1-2,CASSQQGWGYTF,TGTGCCAGCAGTCAACAGGGGTGGGGCTACACCTTC
TRBV7-9,.,.,TRBJ2-7,CASSGDRGAHEQYF,TGTGCCAGCAGCGGAGACCGAGGGGCTCACGAGCAGTACTTC
TRBV18,.,.,TRBJ2-7,CASSPVRQVDYEQYF,TGTGCCAGCTCACCAGTGAGACAGGTCGACTACGAGCAGTACTTC
TRBV7-8,TRBD1,.,TRBJ1-1,CASSFDRVGNTEAFF,TGTGCCAGCAGCTTTGACAGGGTCGGGAACACTGAAGCTTTCTTT